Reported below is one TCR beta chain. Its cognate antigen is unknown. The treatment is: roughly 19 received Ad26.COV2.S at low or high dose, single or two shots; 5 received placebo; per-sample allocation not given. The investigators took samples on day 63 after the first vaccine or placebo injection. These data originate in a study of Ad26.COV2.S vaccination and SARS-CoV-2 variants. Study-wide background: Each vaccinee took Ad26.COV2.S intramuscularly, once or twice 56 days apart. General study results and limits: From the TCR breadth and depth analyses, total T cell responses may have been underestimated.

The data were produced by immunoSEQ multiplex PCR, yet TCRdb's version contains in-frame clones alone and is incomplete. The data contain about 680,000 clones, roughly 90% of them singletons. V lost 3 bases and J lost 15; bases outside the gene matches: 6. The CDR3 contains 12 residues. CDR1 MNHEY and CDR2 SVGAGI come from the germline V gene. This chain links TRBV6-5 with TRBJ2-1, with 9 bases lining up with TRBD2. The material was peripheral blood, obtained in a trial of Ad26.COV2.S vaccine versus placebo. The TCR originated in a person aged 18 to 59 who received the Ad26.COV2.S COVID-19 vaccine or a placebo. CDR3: CASSYAGGNWFF. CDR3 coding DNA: TGTGCCAGCAGTTATGCGGGAGGGAACTGGTTCTTC.